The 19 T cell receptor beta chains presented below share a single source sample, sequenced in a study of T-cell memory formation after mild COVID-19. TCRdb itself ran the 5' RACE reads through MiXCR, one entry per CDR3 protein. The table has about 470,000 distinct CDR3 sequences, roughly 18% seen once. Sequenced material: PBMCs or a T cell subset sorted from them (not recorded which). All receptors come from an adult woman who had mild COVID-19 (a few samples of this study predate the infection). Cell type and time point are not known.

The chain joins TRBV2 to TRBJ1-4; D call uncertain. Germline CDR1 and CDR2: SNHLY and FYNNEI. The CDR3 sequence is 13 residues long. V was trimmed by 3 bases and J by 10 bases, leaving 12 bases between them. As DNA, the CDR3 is TGTGCCAGCAGTGAGAGAGGGCGAGGAAAACTGTTTTTT. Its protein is CASSERGRGKLFF. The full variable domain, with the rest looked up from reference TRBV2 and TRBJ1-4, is EPEVTQTPSHQVTQMGQEVILRCVPISNHLYFYWYRQILGQKVEFLVSFYNNEISEKSEIFDDQFSVERPDGSNFTLKIRSTKLEDSAMYFCASSERGRGKLFFGSGTQLSVL.

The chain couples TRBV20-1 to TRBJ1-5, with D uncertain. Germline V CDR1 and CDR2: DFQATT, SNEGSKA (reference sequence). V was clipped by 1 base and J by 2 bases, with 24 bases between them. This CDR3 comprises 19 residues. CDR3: CSARAPLGRETIGNQPQHF. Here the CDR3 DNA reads TGCAGTGCTAGAGCCCCTTTGGGGAGGGAAACAATTGGCAATCAGCCCCAGCATTTT.

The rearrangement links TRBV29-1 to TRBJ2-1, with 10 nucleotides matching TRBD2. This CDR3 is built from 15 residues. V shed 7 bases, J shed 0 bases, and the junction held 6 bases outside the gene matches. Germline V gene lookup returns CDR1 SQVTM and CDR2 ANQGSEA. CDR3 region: CSDLSGGDSYNEQFF. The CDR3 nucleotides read TGCAGCGATCTAAGCGGGGGGGACTCCTACAATGAGCAGTTCTTC.

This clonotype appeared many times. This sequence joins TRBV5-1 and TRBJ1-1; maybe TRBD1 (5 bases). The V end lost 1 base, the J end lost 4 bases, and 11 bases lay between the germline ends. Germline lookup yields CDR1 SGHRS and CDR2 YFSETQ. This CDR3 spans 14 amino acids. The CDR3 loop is CASSLWGLGTEAFF. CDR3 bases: TGCGCCAGCAGCTTGTGGGGCTTGGGCACTGAAGCTTTCTTT.

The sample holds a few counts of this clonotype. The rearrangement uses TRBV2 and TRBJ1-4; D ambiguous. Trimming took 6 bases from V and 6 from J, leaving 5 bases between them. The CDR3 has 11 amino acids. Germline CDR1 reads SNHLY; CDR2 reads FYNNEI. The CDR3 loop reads CASRVYEKLFF. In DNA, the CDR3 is TGTGCCAGCAGAGTATATGAAAAACTGTTTTTT.

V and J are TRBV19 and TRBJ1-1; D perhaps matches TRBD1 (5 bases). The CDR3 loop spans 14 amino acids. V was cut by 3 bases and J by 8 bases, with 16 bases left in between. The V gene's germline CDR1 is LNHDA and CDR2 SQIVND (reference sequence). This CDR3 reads CASSIPRQPREAFF. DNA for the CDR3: TGTGCCAGTAGTATCCCAAGACAGCCACGAGAAGCTTTCTTT.

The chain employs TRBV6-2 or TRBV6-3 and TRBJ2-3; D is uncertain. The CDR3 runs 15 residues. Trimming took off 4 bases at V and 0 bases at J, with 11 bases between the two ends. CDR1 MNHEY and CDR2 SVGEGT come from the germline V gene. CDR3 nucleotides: TGTGCCAGCAGTTCCATCGCGGACAGCACAGATACGCAGTATTTT. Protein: CASSSIADSTDTQYF.

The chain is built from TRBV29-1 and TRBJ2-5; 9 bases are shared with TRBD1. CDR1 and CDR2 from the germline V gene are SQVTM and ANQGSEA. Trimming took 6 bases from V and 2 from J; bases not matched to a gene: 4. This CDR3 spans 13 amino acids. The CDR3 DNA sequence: TGCAGCGTCGCGACAGGGGGGCAAGAGACCCAGTACTTC. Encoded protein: CSVATGGQETQYF. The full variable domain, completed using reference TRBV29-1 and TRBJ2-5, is SAVISQKPSRDICQRGTSLTIQCQVDSQVTMMFWYRQQPGQSLTLIATANQGSEATYESGFVIDKFPISRPNLTFSTLTVSNMSPEDSSIYLCSVATGGQETQYFGPGTRLLVL.

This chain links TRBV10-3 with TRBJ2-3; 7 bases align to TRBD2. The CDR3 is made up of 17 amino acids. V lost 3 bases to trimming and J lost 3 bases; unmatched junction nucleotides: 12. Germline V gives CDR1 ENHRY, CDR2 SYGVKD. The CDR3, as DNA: TGTGCCATCAGTGACGCTGGACTAGGGGTATTTACAGATACGCAGTATTTT. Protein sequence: CAISDAGLGVFTDTQYF.

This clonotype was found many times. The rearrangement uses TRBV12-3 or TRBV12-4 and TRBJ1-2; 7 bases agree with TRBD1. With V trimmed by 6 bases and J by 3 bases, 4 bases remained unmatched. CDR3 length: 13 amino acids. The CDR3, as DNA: TGTGCCAGCAGGGGGGGGACAGACTATGGCTACACCTTC. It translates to CASRGGTDYGYTF.

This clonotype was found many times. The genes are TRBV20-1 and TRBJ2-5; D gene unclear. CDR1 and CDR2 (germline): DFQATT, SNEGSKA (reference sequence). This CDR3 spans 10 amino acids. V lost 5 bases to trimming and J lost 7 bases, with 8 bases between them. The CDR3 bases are TGCAGTGCTTCATGGGGGACCCAGTACTTC. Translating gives CSASWGTQYF.

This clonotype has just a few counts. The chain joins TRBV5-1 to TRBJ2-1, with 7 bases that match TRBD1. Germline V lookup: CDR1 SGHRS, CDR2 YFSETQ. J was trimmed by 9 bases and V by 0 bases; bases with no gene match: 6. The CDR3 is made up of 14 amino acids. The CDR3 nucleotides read TGCGCCAGCAGCTTGGGGGCAGGGGGAACTGAGCAGTTCTTC. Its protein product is CASSLGAGGTEQFF.

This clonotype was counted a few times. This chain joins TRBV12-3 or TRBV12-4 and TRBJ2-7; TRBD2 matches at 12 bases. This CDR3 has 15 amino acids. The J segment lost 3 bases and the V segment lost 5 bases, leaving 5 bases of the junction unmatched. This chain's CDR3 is CASSPPTSGSYEQYF. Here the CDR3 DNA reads TGTGCCAGCAGTCCGCCGACTAGCGGGAGCTACGAGCAGTACTTC.

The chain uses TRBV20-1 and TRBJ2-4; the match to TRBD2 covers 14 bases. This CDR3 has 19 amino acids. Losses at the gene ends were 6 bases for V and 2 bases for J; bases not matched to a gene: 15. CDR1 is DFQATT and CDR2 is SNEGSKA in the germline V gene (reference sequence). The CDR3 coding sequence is TGCAGTGCCGCCCTGGGACTAGCGGGAGCAGGTTCTTCCAAAAACATTCAGTACTTC. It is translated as CSAALGLAGAGSSKNIQYF.

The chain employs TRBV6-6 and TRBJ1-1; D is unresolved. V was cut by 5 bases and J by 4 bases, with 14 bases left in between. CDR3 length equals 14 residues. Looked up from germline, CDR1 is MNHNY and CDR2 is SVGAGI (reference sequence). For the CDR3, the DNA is TGTGCCAGCAGTCACGGACGGAGTGGCACTGAAGCTTTCTTT. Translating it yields CASSHGRSGTEAFF.

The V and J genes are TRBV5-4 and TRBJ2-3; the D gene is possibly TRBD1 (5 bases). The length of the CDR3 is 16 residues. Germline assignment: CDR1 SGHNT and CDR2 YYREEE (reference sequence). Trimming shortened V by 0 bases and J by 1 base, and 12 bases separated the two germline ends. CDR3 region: CASSLAKGYGTDTQYF. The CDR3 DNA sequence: TGTGCCAGCAGCTTGGCGAAGGGGTATGGCACAGATACGCAGTATTTT.

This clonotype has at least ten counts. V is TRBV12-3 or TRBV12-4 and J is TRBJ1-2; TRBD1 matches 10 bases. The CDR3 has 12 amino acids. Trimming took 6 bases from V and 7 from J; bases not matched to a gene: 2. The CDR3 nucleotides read TGTGCCAGCAGGACAGGGGGCAGTGGCTACACCTTC. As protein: CASRTGGSGYTF.

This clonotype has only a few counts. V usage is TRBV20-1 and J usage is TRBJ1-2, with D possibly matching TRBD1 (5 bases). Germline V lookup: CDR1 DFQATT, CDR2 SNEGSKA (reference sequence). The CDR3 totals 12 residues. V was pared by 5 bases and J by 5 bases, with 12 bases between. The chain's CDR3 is CSAFRVPYGYTF. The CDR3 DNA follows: TGCAGTGCTTTCAGGGTGCCTTATGGCTACACCTTC.

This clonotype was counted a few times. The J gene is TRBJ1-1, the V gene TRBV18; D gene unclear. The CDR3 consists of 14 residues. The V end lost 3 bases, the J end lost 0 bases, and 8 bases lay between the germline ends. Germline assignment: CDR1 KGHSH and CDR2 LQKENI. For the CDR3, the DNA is TGTGCCAGCTCACCCGCATCGATGAACACTGAAGCTTTCTTT. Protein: CASSPASMNTEAFF.